These 16 T cell receptor beta chains were sequenced from one sample in a study of T cells in Graves' hyperthyroidism and ophthalmopathy. The investigators amplified TCR beta CDR3 regions from RNA transcripts. Researchers ran a first-round RT-PCR on the TCR CDR3 using the HTBI primer set. From the multiplex PCR reads, TCRdb called clonotypes with MiXCR, one entry per CDR3 protein. The table includes roughly 640,000 distinct CDR3 sequences, around 15% detected once. Material for sequencing was blood. The source of these receptors is a middle-aged woman with Graves' ophthalmopathy.

As to this clonotype: The junction shows a germline mismatch at one end, possibly a read error. This chain connects TRBV6-1 to TRBJ1-5; 8 nucleotides line up with TRBD1. Germline CDR1 is MNHNS and CDR2 is SASEGT. This CDR3 has 15 residues. CDR3 DNA: TGTGCCAGCAGTGAAGCCAGGGGGCGGAATCAGTCCCAGCATTTT. This translates into CASSEARGRNQSQHF.

The table lists this clonotype with many counts. The chain couples TRBV29-1 to TRBJ2-3; perhaps TRBD2 as D (6 bases). The germline V gene encodes CDR1 SQVTM and CDR2 ANQGSEA. Trimming shortened V by 6 bases and J by 2 bases, and 6 bases separated the two germline ends. The CDR3 consists of 11 residues. CDR3 nucleotide sequence: TGCAGCGTACTAGCCACAGATACGCAGTATTTT. Its translation is CSVLATDTQYF.

This chain connects TRBV27 to TRBJ2-2, with D perhaps TRBD1 (6 bases). The CDR3 sequence is 15 residues long. V was shortened by 2 bases and J by 7 bases, with 14 bases between the two germline ends. The germline gives CDR1 MNHEY, CDR2 SMNVEV (reference sequence). The CDR3 loop reads CASSLGRQGSGELFF. DNA of the CDR3: TGTGCCAGCAGTTTAGGGCGGCAGGGGAGCGGGGAGCTGTTTTTT.

The chain employs TRBV12-3 or TRBV12-4 and TRBJ2-3; D not resolved. Between the trimmed V and J ends, which lost 2 bases and 1 base, there was a span of 10 bases. The CDR3 runs to 15 residues. The CDR3 DNA reads TGTGCCAGCAGTTTAAGGTTGAGTCGCACAGATACGCAGTATTTT. This encodes CASSLRLSRTDTQYF.

This clonotype has ten or more counts. The V call is TRBV12-3 or TRBV12-4, the J call TRBJ1-1; no clear D. V lost 5 bases to trimming and J lost 7 bases, with 8 bases between them. The CDR3 has 11 residues. This CDR3 reads CASSTLVEAFF. CDR3 nucleotide sequence: TGTGCCAGCAGTACCCTCGTTGAAGCTTTCTTT.

J is TRBJ2-7 and V is TRBV7-9; no firm D call. Germline V CDR1 and CDR2: SEHNR, FQNEAQ (reference sequence). V lost 2 bases to trimming and J lost 6 bases, with 11 bases between them. This CDR3 is built from 13 residues. The CDR3 region has the DNA TGTGCCAGCAGCTTAATCTTTCCTGGCGAGCAGTACTTC. It is translated as CASSLIFPGEQYF. Supplemented by reference TRBV7-9 and TRBJ2-7, the full variable domain reads DTGVSQNPRHKITKRGQNVTFRCDPISEHNRLYWYRQTLGQGPEFLTYFQNEAQLEKSRLLSDRFSAERPKGSFSTLEIQRTEQGDSAMYLCASSLIFPGEQYFGPGTRLTVT.

In its sample, this clonotype was seen once. The chain employs TRBV6-2 or TRBV6-3 and TRBJ2-5; 8 bases match TRBD2. This CDR3 is 12 amino acids long. Germline V gene lookup returns CDR1 MNHEY and CDR2 SVGEGT. With 10 bases clipped from V and 1 base from J, the junction kept 2 bases outside the gene matches. CDR3 in amino acids: CAIAGPQETQYF. The CDR3, as DNA: TGTGCCATAGCGGGACCCCAAGAGACCCAGTACTTC.

The J gene is TRBJ2-7, the V gene TRBV29-1, with D tentatively TRBD1 or TRBD2 (7 bases each). The CDR3 sequence is 14 residues long. Trimming shortened V by 6 bases and J by 2 bases, and 17 bases separated the two germline ends. The germline CDR1 and CDR2 sequences are SQVTM and ANQGSEA. CDR3 in DNA: TGCAGCGTGGAGGGAGGGGGCCCAACCTACGAGCAGTACTTC. The encoded protein is CSVEGGGPTYEQYF.

This clonotype has at least ten counts. The chain couples TRBV30 to TRBJ1-5; the D gene is possibly TRBD1 (6 bases). CDR1 and CDR2 (germline): GTSNPN, SVGIG (reference sequence). The length of the CDR3 is 13 residues. The germline V and J ends were trimmed by 2 bases and 3 bases, with 8 bases remaining between them. CDR3 coding DNA: TGTGCCTGGAGTAGGGGGGACAATCAGCCCCAGCATTTT. It specifies CAWSRGDNQPQHF.

The sample holds many counts of this clonotype. The chain employs TRBV7-8 and TRBJ2-1; no clear D gene. Trimming stripped 5 bases from V and 5 bases from J, with 4 bases between. Germline lookup yields CDR1 SGHVS and CDR2 FQNEAQ. CDR3 length equals 11 residues. The chain's CDR3 is CASSAHNEQFF. The CDR3 bases are TGTGCCAGCAGCGCCCACAATGAGCAGTTCTTC.

This clonotype was detected ten times or more. The chain recombines TRBV5-1 with TRBJ2-1; 8 bases agree with TRBD2. CDR3 length: 16 residues. Germline V gene data show CDR1 as SGHRS and CDR2 as YFSETQ. Trimming removed 4 bases from V and 6 bases from J; junction bases left unmatched: 12. DNA of the CDR3: TGCGCCAGCAGCCCCCCGACTAGCGTGGGAGTCAATGAGCAGTTCTTC. This codes for CASSPPTSVGVNEQFF.

The CDR3 is CASSPDPTGGRGGNEQFF. The CDR3 DNA reads TGTGCCAGCAGCCCTGACCCTACTGGCGGGAGGGGGGGCAATGAGCAGTTCTTC. The chain employs TRBV3-1 and TRBJ2-1, with 9 positions matching TRBD2. This CDR3 contains 18 residues. Per germline, CDR1 LGHDT and CDR2 YNNKEL (reference sequence). With V trimmed by 4 bases and J by 6 bases, 16 bases remained unmatched.

This clonotype turned up a few times. This chain joins TRBV3-1 and TRBJ1-6; no firm D call. Trimming removed 0 bases from V and 7 bases from J, with 10 bases in between. Per germline, CDR1 LGHDT and CDR2 YNNKEL (reference sequence). CDR3 length equals 15 residues. The CDR3 coding sequence is TGTGCCAGCAGCCAAGATGTCCGTGAGAATTCACCCCTCCACTTT. Residues: CASSQDVRENSPLHF. Variable domain in full (rest from reference TRBV3-1 and TRBJ1-6): DTAVSQTPKYLVTQMGNDKSIKCEQNLGHDTMYWYKQDSKKFLKIMFSYNNKELIINETVPNRFSPKSPDKAHLNLHINSLELGDSAVYFCASSQDVRENSPLHFGNGTRLTVT.

The V and J genes are TRBV7-9 and TRBJ1-2, with D perhaps matching TRBD1 (6 bases). The CDR3 contains 14 residues. Looked up from germline, CDR1 is SEHNR and CDR2 is FQNEAQ (reference sequence). V dropped 1 base and J dropped 4 bases, with 10 bases sitting between them. The CDR3 here is CASSLGTDGYGYTF. In nucleotides, the CDR3 is TGTGCCAGCAGCTTAGGGACAGATGGCTATGGCTACACCTTC. Looking up the rest from reference TRBV7-9 and TRBJ1-2 gives the full variable domain: DTGVSQNPRHKITKRGQNVTFRCDPISEHNRLYWYRQTLGQGPEFLTYFQNEAQLEKSRLLSDRFSAERPKGSFSTLEIQRTEQGDSAMYLCASSLGTDGYGYTFGSGTRLTVV.

This clonotype was seen ten or more times. The chain combines TRBV6-2 or TRBV6-3 with TRBJ1-5, with 9 nucleotides matching TRBD1. Unmatched junction bases numbered 5, after V lost 4 bases and J lost 7 bases. The CDR3 is 14 amino acids. Germline CDR1 reads MNHEY; CDR2 reads SVGEGT. DNA for the CDR3: TGTGCCAGCAGTTGGGGACAGGGAAGACAGCCCCAGCATTTT. Its protein is CASSWGQGRQPQHF.

The V and J genes are TRBV20-1 and TRBJ2-5; 11 positions agree with TRBD2. CDR1 is DFQATT and CDR2 is SNEGSKA in the germline V gene (reference sequence). The trim removed 1 base at V and 4 bases at J, leaving 2 bases unmatched. This CDR3 region has 14 residues. For the CDR3, the DNA is TGCAGTGCTAGAGTAGCGGGGGGGTCAGAGACCCAGTACTTC. Its protein is CSARVAGGSETQYF.